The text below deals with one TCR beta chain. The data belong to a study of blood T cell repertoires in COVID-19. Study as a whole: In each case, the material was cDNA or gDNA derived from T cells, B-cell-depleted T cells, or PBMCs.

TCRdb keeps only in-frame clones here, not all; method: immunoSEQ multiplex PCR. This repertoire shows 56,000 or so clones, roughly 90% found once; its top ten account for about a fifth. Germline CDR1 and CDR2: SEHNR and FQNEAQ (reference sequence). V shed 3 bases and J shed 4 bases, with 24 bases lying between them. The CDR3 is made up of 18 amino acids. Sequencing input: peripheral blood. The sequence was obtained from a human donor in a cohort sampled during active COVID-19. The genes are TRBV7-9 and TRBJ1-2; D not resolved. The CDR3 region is CASSLRARVGQDGYGYTF. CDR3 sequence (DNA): TGTGCCAGCAGCTTGAGGGCGCGTGTGGGCCAAGATGGCTATGGCTACACCTTC.